A single sample is the source of the 10 T cell receptor beta chains below, sequenced in a study of Ad26.COV2.S vaccination and SARS-CoV-2 variants. Some clones are missing from TCRdb's copy, which holds only in-frame ones; the method was immunoSEQ multiplex PCR. The data hold roughly 400,000 clones, with roughly 91% observed a single time. The treatment: around 19 received Ad26.COV2.S at low or high dose, single or two shots; several received placebo; per-sample allocation not given. Each sample was drawn 63 days after the first injection (of vaccine or placebo). Sequenced here: peripheral blood, sampled in a trial of Ad26.COV2.S vaccine versus placebo. These receptor sequences come from a person aged 18-65 years who received the Ad26.COV2.S COVID-19 vaccine or a placebo.

The V gene is TRBV7-3, the J gene TRBJ2-1; 8 nucleotides line up with TRBD2. Germline-derived CDR1 and CDR2 are SGHTA and FQGTGA. The length of the CDR3 is 16 residues. V lost 1 base and J lost 1; bases outside the gene matches: 3. The chain's CDR3 is CASSLSAGGSYNEQFF. CDR3 coding DNA: TGTGCCAGCAGCTTAAGTGCGGGGGGTTCCTACAATGAGCAGTTCTTC.

The chain couples TRBV15 to TRBJ2-1; no reliable D call. V was cut by 3 bases and J by 4 bases, with 4 bases left in between. Germline V gives CDR1 LNHNV, CDR2 YYDKDF (reference sequence). This CDR3 has 12 amino acids. The chain's CDR3 is CATSSRYNEQFF. In DNA, the CDR3 is TGTGCCACCAGCAGTAGGTACAATGAGCAGTTCTTC.

The gene calls are TRBV3-1 (or the pseudogene TRBV3-2) and TRBJ1-1; 7 bases are shared with TRBD1. CDR1 and CDR2 (germline): LGHDT, YNNKEL (reference sequence). The V and J ends lost 5 bases and 5 bases, in that order; junction bases with no gene match: 8. The CDR3 spans 14 residues. The CDR3 protein is CASSGRQGRTEAFF. DNA of the CDR3: TGTGCCAGCAGCGGCCGACAGGGCAGGACTGAAGCTTTCTTT.

The chain joins TRBV7-9 to TRBJ2-7; possible D gene TRBD2, 5 bases. Germline V gives CDR1 SEHNR, CDR2 FQNEAQ (reference sequence). The V gene lost 4 bases and the J gene lost 2 bases, with 12 bases spanning the gap. The CDR3 has 14 amino acids. The CDR3 protein is CASSSYRGPYEQYF. In DNA form, the CDR3 reads TGTGCCAGCAGCTCCTACCGGGGTCCCTACGAGCAGTACTTC. Using reference TRBV7-9 and TRBJ2-7 for the parts outside the CDR3, the full variable domain is DTGVSQNPRHKITKRGQNVTFRCDPISEHNRLYWYRQTLGQGPEFLTYFQNEAQLEKSRLLSDRFSAERPKGSFSTLEIQRTEQGDSAMYLCASSSYRGPYEQYFGPGTRLTVT.

The chain links TRBV28 to TRBJ2-5, with D possibly matching TRBD2 (6 bases). This CDR3 is built from 14 residues. V was cut by 3 bases and J by 3 bases, with 11 bases left in between. The V gene's germline CDR1 is MDHEN and CDR2 SYDVKM. CDR3 in amino acids: CASSFPGLKETQYF. The CDR3 coding sequence is TGTGCCAGCAGTTTCCCGGGACTTAAAGAGACCCAGTACTTC. The full variable domain, completed using reference TRBV28 and TRBJ2-5, is DVKVTQSSRYLVKRTGEKVFLECVQDMDHENMFWYRQDPGLGLRLIYFSYDVKMKEKGDIPEGYSVSREKKERFSLILESASTNQTSMYLCASSFPGLKETQYFGPGTRLLVL.

This chain joins TRBV27 and TRBJ2-7; a weak D match, TRBD1 (6 bases). The CDR3 contains 13 residues. Per the germline V gene, CDR1 is MNHEY and CDR2 is SMNVEV (reference sequence). V lost 5 bases to trimming and J lost 4 bases, with 12 bases between them. The DNA for the CDR3 is TGTGCCAGCAGTCCGGGACACGGTTACGAGCAGTACTTC. This translates into CASSPGHGYEQYF.

The CDR3 nucleotides read TGCAGTGCTAGTGCGAGTCCTAACTATGGCTACACCTTC. This codes for CSASASPNYGYTF. The genes are TRBV20-1 and TRBJ1-2; no clear D. The CDR3 extends over 13 amino acids. V was clipped by 3 bases and J by 0 bases, with 8 bases between them. CDR1 is DFQATT and CDR2 is SNEGSKA in the germline V gene (reference sequence).

This rearrangement joins TRBV19 to TRBJ2-5, with D perhaps TRBD2 (5 bases). Germline values: CDR1 LNHDA, CDR2 SQIVND (reference sequence). Trimming took off 6 bases at V and 2 bases at J, with 13 bases between the two ends. There are 14 residues in the CDR3. CDR3 bases: TGTGCCAGTAGCGCAGGCAGGAGGCAAGAGACCCAGTACTTC. Translation gives CASSAGRRQETQYF.

This clone is deemed medium-sized. The J gene is TRBJ1-5, the V gene TRBV27; D possibly corresponds to TRBD1 (6 bases). Germline lookup yields CDR1 MNHEY and CDR2 SMNVEV (reference sequence). The V gene lost 6 bases and the J gene lost 5 bases, with 20 bases spanning the gap. This CDR3 spans 16 amino acids. CDR3: CASSRGRGLSYQPQHF. The DNA for the CDR3 is TGTGCCAGCAGCCGGGGCAGGGGCCTATCGTATCAGCCCCAGCATTTT.

This chain joins TRBV2 and TRBJ1-5; a possible D gene is TRBD1 (6 bases). The CDR3 consists of 15 residues. CDR1 and CDR2 from the germline V gene are SNHLY and FYNNEI. V lost 3 bases and J lost 4, with 13 bases in between. CDR3 sequence (DNA): TGTGCCAGCAGTGAGGCCCGGGGACAAAATCAGCCCCAGCATTTT. Translation: CASSEARGQNQPQHF.